Below are 28 T cell receptor beta chains sequenced from a single sample in a study of blood T cell repertoires in COVID-19. TCRdb's copy holds only in-frame clones and misses some; the assay was immunoSEQ multiplex PCR. Counted here are about 230,000 clones, 70% to 90% occurring once; the ten biggest clones make up around 10%. Sequencing was carried out using peripheral blood. The source of these receptors is a man over 45 with COVID-19, enrolled during active disease.

This sequence joins TRBV11-1 and TRBJ1-1; weak D call: TRBD1 (6 bases). The V end was cut by 2 bases, the J end by 3 bases, with 13 bases between. Germline lookup yields CDR1 SGHAT and CDR2 FQDESV (reference sequence). The CDR3 runs to 15 residues. The CDR3 DNA reads as TGTGCCAGCAGCTTATTTGGGGGCCTGGACACTGAAGCTTTCTTT. Translation: CASSLFGGLDTEAFF.

For this clone: Distinct nucleotide sequences in the sample also encode this CDR3. The chain combines TRBV6-1 with TRBJ1-2; D gene ambiguous. Germline assignment: CDR1 MNHNS and CDR2 SASEGT. Trimming left V 3 bases short and J 8 bases short, with 7 bases between. CDR3 length: 11 amino acids. The CDR3 DNA follows: TGTGCCAGCAGTGAGAGCTTGGGCTACACCTTC. This encodes CASSESLGYTF.

This clone was seen once. This rearrangement joins TRBV19 to TRBJ2-1, with TRBD1 matching over 10 bases. Germline values: CDR1 LNHDA, CDR2 SQIVND (reference sequence). After removal of 1 base from V and 5 bases from J, the junction contained 2 bases not matched to a gene. The CDR3 consists of 15 residues. The CDR3 DNA reads TGTGCCAGTAGTATAGTTGGGACAGGGGACAATGAGCAGTTCTTC. Protein sequence: CASSIVGTGDNEQFF. The variable domain in full, with the rest retrieved from reference TRBV19 and TRBJ2-1, is DGGITQSPKYLFRKEGQNVTLSCEQNLNHDAMYWYRQDPGQGLRLIYYSQIVNDFQKGDIAEGYSVSREKKESFPLTVTSAQKNPTAFYLCASSIVGTGDNEQFFGPGTRLTVL.

J is TRBJ2-1 and V is TRBV2, with 14 bases lining up with TRBD2. Germline CDR1 and CDR2: SNHLY and FYNNEI. CDR3 length: 16 amino acids. The junction had 9 bases not matched to a gene; V was cut back by 6 bases and J by 8 bases. The CDR3, as DNA: TGTGCCAGCAGAAAAGGGGGACTAGCGGGAGATCATGAGCAGTTCTTC. It encodes CASRKGGLAGDHEQFF.

V usage is TRBV19 and J usage is TRBJ2-1; possibly TRBD1 for D (5 bases). Trimming stripped 2 bases from V and 6 bases from J, with 11 bases between. Per germline, CDR1 LNHDA and CDR2 SQIVND (reference sequence). The CDR3 has 14 amino acids. Here the CDR3 reads CASSIQGLVNEQFF. The CDR3 region has the DNA TGTGCCAGTAGTATACAGGGATTGGTCAATGAGCAGTTCTTC.

This clone was counted a few times. V gene TRBV27 combines with J gene TRBJ2-7, with 9 bases that match TRBD1. V lost 0 bases and J lost 3; bases outside the gene matches: 3. CDR1 is MNHEY, CDR2 SMNVEV, per germline (reference sequence). This CDR3 is built from 15 residues. CDR3 bases: TGTGCCAGCAGTTTATCCGGGACAGGGATCTACGAGCAGTACTTC. Its protein is CASSLSGTGIYEQYF.

The chain combines TRBV4-3 with TRBJ1-2; a weak D match, TRBD1 (6 bases). V was cut by 0 bases and J by 8 bases, with 10 bases left in between. The CDR3 covers 13 residues. Germline V gene data show CDR1 as LGHNA and CDR2 as YSLEER. This chain's CDR3 is CASSQDRGQGYTF. The CDR3 DNA reads as TGCGCCAGCAGCCAAGACAGGGGTCAGGGCTACACCTTC.

The V call is TRBV19, the J call TRBJ1-1; D might be TRBD1 (6 bases). The CDR3 runs to 13 residues. Germline assignment: CDR1 LNHDA and CDR2 SQIVND (reference sequence). V was cut by 6 bases and J by 8 bases, with 16 bases left in between. The CDR3 bases are TGTGCCAGTAGGGCTTTGGACAGCTACGAAGCTTTCTTT. This sequence encodes CASRALDSYEAFF.

This clone was recorded once. The chain employs TRBV7-2 and TRBJ1-3; 8 nucleotides agree with TRBD1. CDR1 SGHTA and CDR2 FQGNSA come from the germline V gene. The CDR3 consists of 16 residues. Unmatched junction bases numbered 7, after V lost 3 bases and J lost 3 bases. For the CDR3, the DNA is TGTGCCAGCAGCTTTGAATCAGGGGGCTTTGGAAACACCATATATTTT. Protein sequence: CASSFESGGFGNTIYF.

The chain is built from TRBV2 and TRBJ1-1; 8 positions agree with TRBD1. Germline V gives CDR1 SNHLY, CDR2 FYNNEI. V dropped 4 bases and J dropped 5; count of bases not matched to a gene: 6. The CDR3 has 14 amino acids. The CDR3 sequence: CASSGQGRRTEAFF. CDR3 DNA: TGTGCCAGCAGTGGACAGGGGCGGAGAACTGAAGCTTTCTTT.

CDR3 sequence reads: CASSLDVGDGNTIYF. Written as DNA, the CDR3 is TGCGCCAGCAGCTTGGATGTAGGGGATGGAAACACCATATATTTT. The chain links TRBV5-1 to TRBJ1-3, with a possible D match to TRBD1 (5 bases). Germline-derived CDR1 and CDR2 are SGHRS and YFSETQ. This CDR3 is built from 15 residues. V was cut by 0 bases and J by 3 bases, with 10 bases left in between.

A single count supports this clone. The V and J genes are TRBV29-1 and TRBJ2-6; 10 bases align to TRBD2. The CDR3 has 16 amino acids. Germline assignment: CDR1 SQVTM and CDR2 ANQGSEA. The trim removed 7 bases at V and 0 bases at J, leaving 6 bases unmatched. In nucleotides, the CDR3 is TGCAGCGCCGAGGGGACTAGCGACTCTGGGGCCAACGTCCTGACTTTC. This sequence encodes CSAEGTSDSGANVLTF.

This chain links TRBV7-9 with TRBJ2-5; D gene uncertain. The CDR3 is 14 amino acids. Per germline, CDR1 SEHNR and CDR2 FQNEAQ (reference sequence). V lost 0 bases and J 0 bases, leaving 5 bases between the germline ends. For the CDR3, the DNA is TGTGCCAGCAGCTTAGCGTCTTACCAAGAGACCCAGTACTTC. Translation: CASSLASYQETQYF. Looking up the rest from reference TRBV7-9 and TRBJ2-5 gives the full variable domain: DTGVSQNPRHKITKRGQNVTFRCDPISEHNRLYWYRQTLGQGPEFLTYFQNEAQLEKSRLLSDRFSAERPKGSFSTLEIQRTEQGDSAMYLCASSLASYQETQYFGPGTRLLVL.

The chain employs TRBV19 and TRBJ1-4; perhaps TRBD1 as D (6 bases). The CDR3 has 13 residues. CDR1 and CDR2 (germline): LNHDA, SQIVND (reference sequence). Between the trimmed V and J ends, which lost 4 bases and 7 bases, there was a span of 10 bases. The CDR3 spells CASSSRGGEKLFF. The DNA for the CDR3 is TGTGCCAGTAGTAGCAGGGGCGGTGAAAAACTGTTTTTT.

The rearrangement uses TRBV14 and TRBJ2-5; D is perhaps TRBD2 (6 bases). V lost 4 bases to trimming and J lost 5 bases, with 14 bases between them. Looked up from germline, CDR1 is SGHDN and CDR2 is FVKESK. This CDR3 has 14 amino acids. CDR3 loop: CASSRLLATETQYF. Written as DNA, the CDR3 is TGTGCCAGCAGCCGACTACTAGCTACGGAGACCCAGTACTTC.

The chain combines TRBV5-6 with TRBJ2-7, with TRBD1 identical over 9 bases. Germline-derived CDR1 and CDR2 are SGHDT and YYEEEE. This CDR3 has 15 residues. J was trimmed by 3 bases and V by 4 bases; bases with no gene match: 8. CDR3 nucleotide sequence: TGTGCCAGCAGCATCTCCGGGACAGGGTTCTACGAGCAGTACTTC. Translating it yields CASSISGTGFYEQYF.

The chain is built from TRBV19 and TRBJ1-5; a possible D gene is TRBD1 (6 bases). Germline-derived CDR1 and CDR2 are LNHDA and SQIVND (reference sequence). With 5 bases removed from V and 6 bases from J, the gap between germline ends came to 11 bases. The CDR3 consists of 13 residues. The CDR3 loop reads CASSSGVGQPQHF. The CDR3 region has the DNA TGTGCCAGTAGTTCAGGGGTGGGTCAGCCCCAGCATTTT. Looking up the rest from reference TRBV19 and TRBJ1-5 gives the full variable domain: DGGITQSPKYLFRKEGQNVTLSCEQNLNHDAMYWYRQDPGQGLRLIYYSQIVNDFQKGDIAEGYSVSREKKESFPLTVTSAQKNPTAFYLCASSSGVGQPQHFGDGTRLSIL.

The CDR3 is CASSLAPGQGSYSPLHF. DNA of the CDR3: TGTGCCAGCAGCTTGGCCCCGGGACAGGGTTCCTATTCACCCCTCCACTTT. The gene calls are TRBV5-5 and TRBJ1-6, with 9 bases lining up with TRBD1. V was pared by 0 bases and J by 8 bases, with 9 bases of the junction left unmatched. CDR1 is SGHKS, CDR2 YYEKEE, per germline (reference sequence). CDR3 length: 17 amino acids. Filled out from reference TRBV5-5 and TRBJ1-6, the complete variable domain reads DAGVTQSPTHLIKTRGQQVTLRCSPISGHKSVSWYQQVLGQGPQFIFQYYEKEERGRGNFPDRFSARQFPNYSSELNVNALLLGDSALYLCASSLAPGQGSYSPLHFGNGTRLTVT.

The rearrangement uses TRBV5-6 and TRBJ1-3; TRBD1 aligns across 9 bases. This CDR3 has 17 residues. Unmatched junction bases numbered 8, after V lost 4 bases and J lost 0 bases. The germline V gene encodes CDR1 SGHDT and CDR2 YYEEEE. DNA for the CDR3: TGTGCCAGCAGCACCGGGACAGGGTTTATCTCTGGAAACACCATATATTTT. This sequence encodes CASSTGTGFISGNTIYF.

This clone occurred a few times. V and J are TRBV27 and TRBJ2-3, with 8 bases fitting TRBD2. Germline loops: CDR1 MNHEY, CDR2 SMNVEV (reference sequence). Trimming removed 2 bases from V and 2 bases from J; junction bases left unmatched: 3. The CDR3 runs to 15 residues. CDR3 DNA: TGTGCCAGCAGTTTAAGAGCGGGGGCCACAGATACGCAGTATTTT. Translation gives CASSLRAGATDTQYF.

This chain links TRBV2 with TRBJ2-5; 7 nucleotides agree with TRBD1. The CDR3 length is 13 residues. From germline, CDR1 is SNHLY and CDR2 FYNNEI. V shed 7 bases, J shed 1 base, and the junction held 3 bases outside the gene matches. The CDR3 nucleotides read TGTGCCAGCATACAGGGGTCCCAAGAGACCCAGTACTTC. Translation gives CASIQGSQETQYF.

The rearrangement joins TRBV19 to TRBJ1-2; tentatively, D is TRBD1 (5 bases). CDR1 is LNHDA, CDR2 SQIVND, per germline (reference sequence). The CDR3 extends over 16 amino acids. The V and J ends lost 7 bases and 4 bases respectively, with 22 bases between them. The CDR3: CASTPGGVQNTYGYTF. The CDR3 region has the DNA TGTGCCAGTACCCCGGGGGGAGTCCAAAACACCTATGGCTACACCTTC.

The CDR3 DNA follows: TGTGCCTCGAACAGGGAGCTTAAGATGTACTTC. Amino acid sequence: CASNRELKMYF. The rearrangement links TRBV30 to TRBJ2-7; tentatively, D is TRBD1 (6 bases). Germline CDR1 GTSNPN, CDR2 SVGIG (reference sequence). The V end was cut by 7 bases, the J end by 12 bases, with 19 bases between. The CDR3 is 11 residues long.

The V and J genes are TRBV5-5 and TRBJ1-2, with 12 nucleotides matching TRBD1. After removal of 4 bases from V and 8 bases from J, the junction contained 9 bases not matched to a gene. The CDR3 is made up of 15 amino acids. In germline, CDR1 is SGHKS, CDR2 YYEKEE (reference sequence). CDR3 nucleotide sequence: TGTGCCAGCAGCGTTCCGGGACAGGGGGCTCGGGGCTACACCTTC. Its protein product is CASSVPGQGARGYTF.

The chain joins TRBV19 to TRBJ2-1; TRBD2 matches 9 bases. Germline V lookup: CDR1 LNHDA, CDR2 SQIVND (reference sequence). This CDR3 comprises 14 residues. V was clipped by 9 bases and J by 6 bases; unmatched bases: 9. This CDR3 is CASTRRGGTNEQFF. CDR3 DNA sequence: TGTGCCAGCACAAGGCGGGGGGGGACCAATGAGCAGTTCTTC. Full variable domain (remainder filled in from reference TRBV19 and TRBJ2-1): DGGITQSPKYLFRKEGQNVTLSCEQNLNHDAMYWYRQDPGQGLRLIYYSQIVNDFQKGDIAEGYSVSREKKESFPLTVTSAQKNPTAFYLCASTRRGGTNEQFFGPGTRLTVL.

The chain is built from TRBV18 and TRBJ1-2; D gene unclear. Germline CDR1 is KGHSH and CDR2 is LQKENI. V was cut by 5 bases and J by 3 bases, with 16 bases left in between. The CDR3 is made up of 15 amino acids. CDR3 sequence reads: CASSSTQTNDYGYTF. The CDR3 DNA is TGTGCCAGCTCATCAACACAGACAAACGACTATGGCTACACCTTC.

This clone came up a few times. The chain uses TRBV28 and TRBJ2-5, with D possibly being TRBD1 (5 bases). The CDR3 runs 15 residues. Trimming took 3 bases from V and 5 from J, leaving 16 bases between them. Germline CDR1 and CDR2: MDHEN and SYDVKM. The CDR3 protein is CASSFQRVGAETQYF. CDR3 nucleotides: TGTGCCAGCAGTTTTCAGCGCGTAGGGGCTGAGACCCAGTACTTC.

The chain employs TRBV2 and TRBJ1-6; possible D gene TRBD1, 5 bases. Per germline, CDR1 SNHLY and CDR2 FYNNEI. Trimming stripped 5 bases from V and 10 bases from J, with 21 bases between. CDR3 length equals 16 residues. For the CDR3, the DNA is TGTGCCAGCAGTCAACAAGCGGGGCAGGCGTACTCACCCCTCCACTTT. Protein: CASSQQAGQAYSPLHF.